This T cell receptor beta chain was identified during a study of cytomegalovirus exposure and HLA in healthy donors. This CDR3 region has 15 residues. V lost 2 bases and J lost 2; bases outside the gene matches: 4. The germline CDR1 and CDR2 sequences are SGHNT and YENEEA. PCR amplification relied on 60 Vbeta primers (plus 13 Jbeta primers). Sequencing was performed with immunoSEQ multiplex PCR; in TCRdb, only in-frame clones are kept and a portion is missing. The data show some 91,000 clones, 64% seen once. The chain has TRBV11-3 and TRBJ2-5; TRBD1 aligns across 8 bases. This TCR was recovered from a human donor in good health. Material: PBMCs. The CDR3 DNA follows: TGTGCCAGCAGCTTAACGCGGGACAGGCAAGAGACCCAGTACTTC. Translation: CASSLTRDRQETQYF.